A selection of T cell receptor beta chains follows, all from one sample in a study of blood T cell repertoires in COVID-19. Here immunoSEQ multiplex PCR was the method, and the copy in TCRdb shows in-frame clones only, minus some. The sample gives approximately 210,000 clones, more than 75% of which show up once; approximately 4.5% is in the top ten. Sample: peripheral blood. Receptors originate from a human donor in a cohort sampled during active COVID-19. CDR3s include the opening cysteine and the closing phenylalanine or tryptophan. D genes are given only for firm matches. Clone size appears in some rows only: once, few, many, or a class for an expanded clone.

TRBJ2-7 TRBD1 NA TRBV3-1/TRBV3-2 CASSQGGKAGGQYF TGTGCCAGCAGCCAAGGTGGGAAGGCAGGGGGGCAGTACTTC
TRBJ1-4 TRBD1 once TRBV19 CASSRTGGTTNEKLFF TGTGCCAGTAGCCGGACAGGGGGCACAACTAATGAAAAACTGTTTTTT
TRBJ1-5 NA NA TRBV18 CASSPEGSHQPQHF TGTGCCAGCTCACCAGAGGGCAGTCATCAGCCCCAGCATTTT
TRBJ2-7 TRBD1 NA TRBV2 CASSVQGVRYEQYF TGTGCCAGCAGTGTTCAGGGGGTTAGGTACGAGCAGTACTTC
TRBJ2-1 NA once TRBV7-2 CASSPFNEQFF TGTGCCAGCAGCCCGTTTAATGAGCAGTTCTTC
TRBJ1-4 NA once TRBV25-1 CASSEYGRKSTNEKLFF TGTGCCAGCAGTGAATATGGCAGGAAGTCAACTAATGAAAAACTGTTTTTT
TRBJ2-7 NA NA TRBV27 CASSLEGATYEQYF TGTGCCAGCAGTTTAGAAGGGGCAACCTACGAGCAGTACTTC
TRBJ1-4 NA NA TRBV27 CASSRVGANEKLFF TGTGCCAGCAGCCGGGTGGGAGCTAATGAAAAACTGTTTTTT
TRBJ2-7 NA few TRBV4-1 CASSQRDSSYEQYF TGCGCCAGCAGCCAACGGGACTCCTCCTACGAGCAGTACTTC
TRBJ1-2 NA NA TRBV5-5 CASSPADSVYYGYTF TGTGCCAGCAGCCCGGCGGACAGCGTATACTATGGCTACACCTTC
TRBJ2-3 NA NA TRBV14 CASSQDLVVEISTPGTQYF TGTGCCAGCAGCCAAGATTTGGTCGTAGAGATCTCCACCCCGGGTACGCAGTATTTT
TRBJ2-7 NA NA TRBV30 CASNGVSYEQYF TGTGCCTCCAACGGGGTCTCCTACGAGCAGTACTTC
TRBJ2-7 TRBD1 NA TRBV27 CASSRDRPLVGSYEQYF TGTGCCAGCAGTCGGGACAGGCCCTTAGTAGGATCCTACGAGCAGTACTTC
TRBJ2-2 NA few TRBV19 CASSPIFRGKLFF TGTGCCAGTAGTCCGATCTTTAGGGGGAAGCTGTTTTTT
TRBJ2-1 TRBD1 NA TRBV18 CASSPMLQGTGGVNEQFF TGTGCCAGCTCACCAATGCTTCAAGGGACAGGGGGCGTCAATGAGCAGTTCTTC
TRBJ2-5 TRBD1 NA TRBV7-9 CASSLALSGGKWKTQYF TGTGCCAGCAGCTTAGCGCTCTCAGGGGGAAAGTGGAAGACCCAGTACTTC
TRBJ2-7 TRBD1 once TRBV5-1 CASSFRDRVTEQYF TGCGCCAGCAGCTTCCGGGACAGGGTGACCGAGCAGTACTTC
TRBJ1-5 NA NA TRBV4-1 CASSQESPGYSNQPQHF TGCGCCAGCAGCCAAGAAAGTCCGGGTTATAGCAATCAGCCCCAGCATTTT
TRBJ2-7 TRBD1 NA TRBV27 CASRRNTGTGGSYEQYF TGTGCCAGCAGGAGGAACACCGGGACAGGGGGAAGCTACGAGCAGTACTTC
TRBJ1-1 NA NA TRBV28 CASTTPRGGTEAFF TGTGCCAGCACAACCCCCAGAGGGGGCACTGAAGCTTTCTTT
TRBJ2-2 NA NA TRBV15 CATSRARQNTGELFF TGTGCCACCAGCAGAGCCCGACAGAACACCGGGGAGCTGTTTTTT
TRBJ2-7 NA NA TRBV4-3 CASSQDGGTTTYEQYF TGCGCCAGCAGCCAAGATGGTGGAACAACTACCTACGAGCAGTACTTC
TRBJ1-1 NA once TRBV18 CASSPPGRRNTEAFF TGTGCCAGCTCACCACCGGGGCGGAGGAACACTGAAGCTTTCTTT
TRBJ2-5 NA NA TRBV4-1 CASSSTRAYQETQYF TGCGCCAGCAGCTCTACCAGGGCGTACCAAGAGACCCAGTACTTC
TRBJ1-1 NA NA TRBV9 CASSVEGATEAFF TGTGCCAGCAGCGTAGAAGGGGCAACTGAAGCTTTCTTT
TRBJ2-4 NA NA TRBV30 CAWSAPRGTKNIQYF TGTGCCTGGAGTGCCCCCCGGGGGACCAAAAACATTCAGTACTTC
TRBJ2-5 TRBD2 NA TRBV2 CASSPGTSIQTQYF TGTGCCAGCAGTCCCGGGACTAGCATACAGACCCAGTACTTC
TRBJ1-2 NA NA TRBV2 CASKVLPGDGYTF TGTGCCAGCAAGGTTCTTCCCGGGGATGGCTACACCTTC
TRBJ2-4 TRBD2 NA TRBV19 CASSIPRGSVDIQYF TGTGCCAGTAGTATCCCGCGGGGGAGCGTTGACATTCAGTACTTC
TRBJ2-5 NA NA TRBV9 CASSSYPTGRETQYF TGTGCCAGCAGCTCGTACCCGACAGGGAGGGAGACCCAGTACTTC
TRBJ1-2 NA NA TRBV11-2 CASSLVGAGGYTF TGTGCCAGCAGCTTAGTGGGGGCTGGAGGCTACACCTTC
TRBJ2-1 TRBD2 once TRBV19 CASTARPSGENEQFF TGTGCCAGTACAGCCCGGCCTAGCGGAGAAAATGAGCAGTTCTTC
TRBJ2-5 NA NA TRBV4-3 CASSQDPWTEETQYF TGCGCCAGCAGCCAAGATCCATGGACAGAAGAGACCCAGTACTTC
TRBJ1-4 TRBD1 NA TRBV11-2 CASSTHRGSNEKLFF TGTGCCAGCAGCACCCACAGGGGGAGTAATGAAAAACTGTTTTTT
TRBJ2-7 NA NA TRBV3-1/TRBV3-2 CASSQPERILARVYEQYF TGTGCCAGCAGCCAACCCGAGCGGATTCTAGCTCGGGTTTACGAGCAGTACTTC
TRBJ1-2 TRBD1 NA TRBV9 CASSVGQGATYGYTF TGTGCCAGCAGCGTAGGACAGGGGGCCACATATGGCTACACCTTC
TRBJ2-2 NA NA TRBV30 CARGWGTGELFF TGTGCGCGGGGCTGGGGGACCGGGGAGCTGTTTTTT
TRBJ1-2 TRBD1 NA TRBV9 CASSVGVLGGGGYTF TGTGCCAGCAGCGTAGGGGTCCTAGGGGGCGGCGGCTACACCTTC
TRBJ1-1 TRBD1 once TRBV7-2 CASSLSQGARTEAFF TGTGCCAGCAGCTTAAGCCAGGGGGCGCGGACTGAAGCTTTCTTT
TRBJ1-5 NA NA TRBV7-2 CASSLDRAQPQHF TGTGCCAGCAGCTTAGACAGGGCTCAGCCCCAGCATTTT
TRBJ1-3 NA NA TRBV5-8 CASSFEGSGNTIYF TGTGCCAGCAGCTTCGAGGGCTCTGGAAACACCATATATTTT
TRBJ2-7 NA NA TRBV7-9 CASSPPLSRTNSYEQYF TGTGCCAGCAGCCCCCCGTTGAGTAGGACAAACTCCTACGAGCAGTACTTC
TRBJ1-2 NA NA TRBV20-1 CSASWQGYGYTF TGCAGTGCTAGTTGGCAGGGCTATGGCTACACCTTC
TRBJ2-7 NA NA TRBV7-8 CASSDPDRPYEQYF TGTGCCAGCAGCGACCCAGACAGACCCTACGAGCAGTACTTC
TRBJ1-2 NA NA TRBV12-2 CASRLGQGFYGYTF TGTGCAAGTCGCTTAGGACAGGGGTTTTATGGCTACACCTTC
TRBJ1-4 NA NA TRBV2 CASMSFRGEKLFF TGTGCCAGCATGAGCTTCCGGGGTGAAAAACTGTTTTTT
TRBJ2-3 NA once TRBV4-1 CASSHEVYGGGGTDTQYF TGCGCCAGCAGCCACGAAGTATATGGCGGGGGCGGCACAGATACGCAGTATTTT
TRBJ1-2 NA NA TRBV20-1 CSASLGSSGYTF TGCAGTGCTAGTCTGGGTTCTAGTGGCTACACCTTC